This TCR beta chain was profiled in a study of T cell clonality in common variable immunodeficiency. Study findings and constraints: Fewer deletions and N-nucleotide insertions were reportedly seen in common variable immunodeficiency TCR beta sequences.

With regard to this clone: The antigen is unknown. Read data end 3 residues before the CDR3 end; the end is taken from the germline J gene.

The germline V gene encodes CDR1 SEHNR and CDR2 FQNEAQ (reference sequence). This CDR3 is 15 amino acids long. V lost 4 bases to trimming and J lost 4 bases, with 17 bases between them. Clones were read by immunoSEQ multiplex PCR, and TCRdb kept only the in-frame ones, dropping some. Listed for the sample are about 20,000 clones, none seen a single time. This TCR was recovered from a human donor with common variable immunodeficiency. This rearrangement joins TRBV7-9 to TRBJ2-7; maybe TRBD1 (6 bases). Sequencing input: peripheral blood mononuclear cells. The DNA read from the CDR3 is TGTGCCAGCAGCTCCTCCGGGACAAGAGATTACGAG. Amino acid sequence: CASSSSGTRDYE. The CDR3 as a whole reads CASSSSGTRDYEQYF.